A single sample gave rise to the 31 T cell receptor beta chains below, sequenced in a study of tumor-infiltrating lymphocytes in primary liver carcinoma. The researchers produced TCR beta cDNA from 500 ng total RNA with a constant-region primer. Employing slightly modified ARM-PCR, three nested multiplex PCR rounds were run, and these gave rise to the TCR beta libraries. Running ten to eleven cycles apiece, the first two PCR rounds relied on TRBV1-TRBV30 forward primers together with a C-beta reverse primer. TCRdb reanalysed the multiplex PCR reads using MiXCR and keeps one entry per CDR3 protein. The sample holds fewer than 350,000 distinct CDR3 sequences; approximately 65% are singletons and the top ten take approximately 9%. Germline DNA was extracted too, while blood RNA derived from unsorted whole blood. The specimen was peripheral blood. The receptors originated from a man in his forties or fifties with primary liver carcinoma and hepatitis B virus infection.

About this clonotype itself: This may arise from a read error, as a much more abundant clone is one base away. The rearrangement uses TRBV6-6 and TRBJ2-2; D gene ambiguous. Germline CDR1 is MNHNY and CDR2 is SVGAGI (reference sequence). This CDR3 has 11 amino acids. The V and J ends lost 7 bases and 6 bases respectively, with 6 bases between them. The chain's CDR3 is CASTVAGELFF. DNA for the CDR3: TGTGCCAGCACTGTGGCCGGGGAGCTGTTTTTT.

The table lists this clonotype with a few counts. This chain links TRBV11-2 with TRBJ2-1; 7 bases agree with TRBD1. V lost 0 bases, J lost 2 bases, and 7 bases stayed unmatched. The CDR3 sequence is 17 residues long. Germline V gene sequence: CDR1 SGHAT, CDR2 FQNNGV. CDR3 DNA sequence: TGTGCCAGCAGCTTAGATCTAGGGCAGGGGGCCTACAATGAGCAGTTCTTC. Protein: CASSLDLGQGAYNEQFF.

Details on this clonotype: This sequence may be a read error, since a much larger clone differs from it by one base. The V gene is TRBV4-3, the J gene TRBJ1-3, with TRBD1 as a possible D gene (6 bases). The length of the CDR3 is 18 residues. The germline gives CDR1 LGHNA, CDR2 YSLEER. V shed 7 bases and J shed 4 bases, with 26 bases lying between them. CDR3 sequence: CASNQGAVTGSFGNTIYF. CDR3 nucleotides: TGCGCCAGCAACCAGGGAGCCGTCACAGGGTCGTTCGGAAACACCATATATTTT.

A note on this clonotype: Given a much more abundant clone one base away, this may be a read error. The rearrangement links TRBV6-5 to TRBJ2-7; the D gene is possibly TRBD1 (5 bases). The CDR3 spans 14 residues. V was trimmed by 10 bases and J by 6 bases, leaving 22 bases between them. Germline V gene lookup returns CDR1 MNHEY and CDR2 SVGAGI. Written as DNA, the CDR3 is TGTGCCACCTCACAAGGGGCGAGCAGCCGCGAGCAGTACTTC. Protein product: CATSQGASSREQYF.

This chain links TRBV11-3 with TRBJ1-1; D is ambiguous. The CDR3 totals 13 residues. Looked up from germline, CDR1 is SGHNT and CDR2 is YENEEA. Trimming removed 10 bases at V and 0 bases at J, with 12 bases between. This CDR3 reads CAISLGMNTEAFF. The CDR3 DNA follows: TGTGCCATCAGTTTAGGCATGAACACTGAAGCTTTCTTT. Variable domain in full (rest from reference TRBV11-3 and TRBJ1-1): EAGVVQSPRYKIIEKKQPVAFWCNPISGHNTLYWYLQNLGQGPELLIRYENEEAVDDSQLPKDRFSAERLKGVDSTLKIQPAELGDSAVYLCAISLGMNTEAFFGQGTRLTVV.

Regarding this clonotype: Just one base apart from a much larger clone, this may be a read error. This chain joins TRBV4-1 and TRBJ2-7; D is perhaps TRBD1 (6 bases). The CDR3 totals 13 residues. Looked up from germline, CDR1 is MGHRA and CDR2 is YSYEKL. Between the trimmed V and J ends, which lost 3 bases and 7 bases, there was a span of 13 bases. The CDR3 loop is CASSQDSVGEQYF. CDR3 DNA sequence: TGCGCCAGCAGCCAGGACAGTGTTGGAGAGCAGTACTTC.

As to this clonotype: A read error may produce the germline difference seen at one junction end. The V call is TRBV6-5, the J call TRBJ1-2; D is unresolved. This CDR3 spans 13 amino acids. CDR1 MNHEY and CDR2 SVGAGI come from the germline V gene. As DNA, the CDR3 is TGTGTCAGCAATTATGCTACGGAGGATGGCTACACCTTC. It specifies CVSNYATEDGYTF.

Of note for this clonotype: A much larger clone differs from this one at a single base, so this may be a read error. The J gene is TRBJ1-1, the V gene TRBV29-1, with D possibly being TRBD1 (6 bases). Per germline, CDR1 SQVTM and CDR2 ANQGSEA. The CDR3 runs 12 residues. The CDR3 DNA reads as TGCAGCGTCGTAAGGGGGAACACTCAAGCTTTCTTT. This codes for CSVVRGNTQAFF.

This clonotype was detected many times. J is TRBJ1-1 and V is TRBV28; unclear D gene. Germline V lookup: CDR1 MDHEN, CDR2 SYDVKM. The CDR3 is made up of 12 amino acids. Trimming pared 3 bases from V and 1 base from J, leaving 3 bases between. The CDR3 loop is CASSFRNTEAFF. Written as DNA, the CDR3 is TGTGCCAGCAGTTTCAGGAACACTGAAGCTTTCTTT. Supplemented by reference TRBV28 and TRBJ1-1, the full variable domain reads DVKVTQSSRYLVKRTGEKVFLECVQDMDHENMFWYRQDPGLGLRLIYFSYDVKMKEKGDIPEGYSVSREKKERFSLILESASTNQTSMYLCASSFRNTEAFFGQGTRLTVV.

Details on this clonotype: Relative to the germline gene, one junction end is altered; a read error may explain this. CDR3 sequence: CASSQDDGRMNTEALF. The CDR3 DNA follows: TGTGCCAGCAGCCAAGATGACGGGCGCATGAACACTGAAGCTCTCTTT. The chain links TRBV4-2 to TRBJ1-1; D unresolved. This CDR3 region has 16 residues. The germline V gene encodes CDR1 LGHNA and CDR2 YNFKEQ.

This clonotype was counted at least ten times. The V gene is TRBV6-6, the J gene TRBJ1-2; 7 nucleotides line up with TRBD1. The CDR3 covers 14 residues. V shed 6 bases and J 1 base; nucleotides not matched to a gene: 5. The germline CDR1 and CDR2 sequences are MNHNY and SVGAGI (reference sequence). This CDR3 is CASSRDSINYGYTF. CDR3 sequence (DNA): TGTGCCAGCAGCCGGGACAGCATTAACTATGGCTACACCTTC.

Turning to this clonotype: A much larger clone differs from this one at a single base, so this may be a read error. The chain combines TRBV12-3 or TRBV12-4 with TRBJ1-1; D might be TRBD1 (5 bases). The CDR3 extends over 15 amino acids. DNA for the CDR3: TGTGTCAGCACTCCGAGGGGTGATGGGAGCACTGAAGCTTTCTTT. It translates to CVSTPRGDGSTEAFF.

Notes on this clonotype: Being one base from a much bigger clone, this may be a read error. This chain links TRBV4-1 with TRBJ1-2; tentatively, D is TRBD1 (5 bases). The CDR3 covers 16 residues. CDR1 is MGHRA, CDR2 YSYEKL, per germline. The CDR3 nucleotides are TGCGCCAGCTGCCAAGATCCTGCGGGGGGGGTTAGCGGCTACACCTTC. Protein product: CASCQDPAGGVSGYTF.

This clonotype came up a few times. CDR3 sequence reads: CASSEYPYETQYF. The CDR3 coding sequence is TGTGCCAGCAGTGAATATCCCTATGAGACCCAGTACTTC. This chain uses TRBV25-1 with TRBJ2-5; D is unclear. CDR1 and CDR2 from the germline V gene are MGHDK and SYGVNS. Trimming shortened V by 0 bases and J by 5 bases, and 7 bases separated the two germline ends. The CDR3 loop spans 13 amino acids. Complete variable domain (other parts from reference TRBV25-1 and TRBJ2-5): EADIYQTPRYLVIGTGKKITLECSQTMGHDKMYWYQQDPGMELHLIHYSYGVNSTEKGDLSSESTVSRIRTEHFPLTLESARPSHTSQYLCASSEYPYETQYFGPGTRLLVL.

The chain is built from TRBV5-5 and TRBJ2-1; 9 nucleotides agree with TRBD2. The V segment lost 4 bases and the J segment 8 bases; nucleotides outside the gene matches: 7. This CDR3 region has 14 residues. The germline V gene encodes CDR1 SGHKS and CDR2 YYEKEE (reference sequence). Written as DNA, the CDR3 is TGTGCCAGCAGCATAGGGGGACTAGCAGATGAGCAGTTCTTC. It translates to CASSIGGLADEQFF.

Turning to this clonotype: No conserved phenylalanine or tryptophan ends this CDR3, so it is likely a read error. The DNA of the CDR3 is TGTGCCAGAAGGGGAGGGGGGCTAGCTGGACAGTTCTCC. As protein: CARRGGGLAGQFS. This chain joins TRBV11-1 and TRBJ2-1, with D possibly being TRBD2 (7 bases). V was cut by 9 bases and J by 13 bases, with 22 bases left in between. CDR1 SGHAT and CDR2 FQDESV come from the germline V gene (reference sequence). The CDR3 length is 13 residues.

Note on this clonotype: Just one base apart from a much larger clone, this may be a read error. The rearrangement uses TRBV6-1 and TRBJ1-4; 8 bases match TRBD1. Looked up from germline, CDR1 is MNHNS and CDR2 is SASEGT. After removal of 5 bases from V and 8 bases from J, the junction contained 7 bases not matched to a gene. This CDR3 region has 14 residues. The DNA for the CDR3 is TGTGCCAGCAGTTTGAGCAGGGGGCACGAAAAACTGTTTTTT. Translated: CASSLSRGHEKLFF.

As for this clonotype: A junction end diverges from the germline sequence, so it may reflect a read error. The gene calls are TRBV2 and TRBJ1-2, with TRBD1 as a possible D gene (5 bases). Germline V CDR1 and CDR2: SNHLY, FYNNEI. CDR3 length equals 13 residues. CDR3 loop: CANSDAGDYVYTF. DNA for the CDR3: TGTGCCAACAGTGACGCGGGGGACTATGTCTACACCTTC.

In regard to this clonotype: At one end, the junction sequence differs from germline, possibly due to a read error. The chain uses TRBV6-1 and TRBJ2-3, with D possibly TRBD1 on 6 matching bases. The germline V gene has CDR1 MNHNS and CDR2 SASEGT. CDR3 length: 16 amino acids. CDR3 DNA: TGTGCCAGCACCGTACTGGGGGCGTCTAGCATAGATACGCAGTATTTT. Encoded protein: CASTVLGASSIDTQYF.

This clonotype showed up just once. Here the CDR3 omits its conserved ending phenylalanine or tryptophan, so a read error is the likely source. The V call is TRBV6-6, the J call TRBJ1-1; D unclear. Germline loops: CDR1 MNHNY, CDR2 SVGAGI (reference sequence). V lost 5 bases and J lost 1, with 2 bases in between. The CDR3 contains 11 residues. The DNA for the CDR3 is TGTGCCAGCAGTCCGAACACTGAAGCTTTCCTT. The encoded protein is CASSPNTEAFL.

With regard to this clonotype: One base away lies a much larger clone, so this may be a sequencing read error. The V gene is TRBV6-2 or TRBV6-3, the J gene TRBJ2-1; TRBD2 agrees at 10 bases. Germline CDR1 is MNHEY and CDR2 is SVGEGT. The CDR3 has 15 amino acids. Trimming at V came to 5 bases and at J to 5 bases, leaving 6 bases not matched to a gene. This CDR3 reads CASSPLAGANNEQFF. The CDR3 region has the DNA TGTGCCAGCAGTCCTCTAGCGGGGGCCAACAATGAGCAGTTCTTC.

This clonotype showed up many times. V and J are TRBV4-3 and TRBJ2-2; D ambiguous. Germline V gives CDR1 LGHNA, CDR2 YSLEER. The ends were cut back, 3 bases at V and 6 bases at J, with 14 bases in the middle. This CDR3 region has 15 residues. The CDR3 DNA is TGCGCCAGCAGCCAGCGAAGGGCACCGGCCGGGGAGCTGTTTTTT. Amino acids: CASSQRRAPAGELFF.

Notes on this clonotype: The CDR3 end shows no conserved phenylalanine or tryptophan, and so a read error is likely. The chain is built from TRBV6-5 and TRBJ2-7; D not certain. Germline V lookup: CDR1 MNHEY, CDR2 SVGAGI. V lost 2 bases and J lost 2, with 10 bases in between. The CDR3 covers 14 residues. In DNA, the CDR3 is TGTGCCAGCAGTTACGAATCTAGACCCTACGAGCAGTACATC. Residues: CASSYESRPYEQYI.

With respect to this clonotype: A much larger clone lies one base from this, so it may be a read error. J is TRBJ2-1 and V is TRBV10-3, with a possible D match to TRBD1 (6 bases). V lost 1 base and J 13 bases, leaving 14 bases between the germline ends. This CDR3 spans 13 amino acids. Germline lookup yields CDR1 ENHRY and CDR2 SYGVKD. The CDR3: CAISEYREKDQFF. The DNA for the CDR3 is TGTGCCATCAGTGAGTACAGGGAGAAAGATCAGTTCTTC.

V and J are TRBV7-8 and TRBJ2-7; the match to TRBD1 covers 9 bases. The germline gives CDR1 SGHVS, CDR2 FQNEAQ. The V gene end was trimmed by 4 bases and the J gene end by 5 bases; junction bases not matched to a gene: 6. The CDR3 spans 14 residues. The CDR3 spells CASSSRDRDDEQYF. For the CDR3, the DNA is TGTGCCAGCAGCTCGCGGGACAGGGACGACGAGCAGTACTTC. Full variable domain (remainder filled in from reference TRBV7-8 and TRBJ2-7): GAGVSQSPRYKVAKRGQDVALRCDPISGHVSLFWYQQALGQGPEFLTYFQNEAQLDKSGLPSDRFFAERPEGSVSTLKIQRTQQEDSAVYLCASSSRDRDDEQYFGPGTRLTVT.

This clonotype was picked up one time. The V gene is TRBV25-1, the J gene TRBJ2-1, with D perhaps TRBD1 (6 bases). Germline values: CDR1 MGHDK, CDR2 SYGVNS. The CDR3 extends over 15 amino acids. Trimming stripped 5 bases from V and 0 bases from J, with 11 bases between. CDR3 protein: CASSNDRSSYNEQFF. The CDR3 DNA is TGTGCCAGCAGTAACGACAGGAGCTCCTACAATGAGCAGTTCTTC.

As to this clonotype: One base away lies a much larger clone, so this may be a sequencing read error. V usage is TRBV6-5 and J usage is TRBJ2-2; D unresolved. The V gene's germline CDR1 is MNHEY and CDR2 SVGAGI. The CDR3 runs to 14 residues. V was cut by 0 bases and J by 7 bases, with 9 bases left in between. The CDR3 protein is CASSYSILVGELFF. The DNA of the CDR3 is TGTGCCAGCAGTTACTCGATTCTAGTCGGGGAGCTGTTTTTT.

Points on this clonotype: One junction end disagrees with the germline gene, perhaps due to a read error. The chain links TRBV6-2 or TRBV6-3 to TRBJ2-2; D may be TRBD2 (5 bases). Per the germline V gene, CDR1 is MNHEY and CDR2 is SVGEGT. The CDR3 is 18 amino acids. DNA for the CDR3: TGTGTCAGCAGTTACTCCCCTAACGGGAAAGCGAACACCGGGGAGCTGTTTTTT. Its protein is CVSSYSPNGKANTGELFF.

This clonotype came up a few times. A much larger clone is a single base away; this may be a read error. The chain carries TRBV29-1 and TRBJ2-3; D not resolved. CDR1 and CDR2 (germline): SQVTM, ANQGSEA. There are 15 residues in the CDR3. The V and J ends lost 6 bases and 4 bases respectively, with 20 bases between them. CDR3 bases: TGCAGCGTGCTGGGCGAGGCGAAATTTTCAGATACGCAGTATTTT. Translating it yields CSVLGEAKFSDTQYF.

In regard to this clonotype: This may arise from a read error, as a much more abundant clone is one base away. The chain uses TRBV6-5 and TRBJ1-1; D is possibly TRBD1 (5 bases). Germline loops: CDR1 MNHEY, CDR2 SVGAGI. CDR3 length: 12 residues. This CDR3 is CVSSWGGGEAFF. The CDR3 DNA reads as TGTGTCAGCAGTTGGGGGGGGGGGGAAGCTTTCTTT.

A remark on this clonotype: With a much larger clone just one base away, this may be a read error. The chain carries TRBV5-6 and TRBJ2-5, with D tentatively TRBD1 or TRBD2 (6 bases each). Germline V gene data show CDR1 as SGHDT and CDR2 as YYEEEE. Trimming left V 8 bases short and J 5 bases short, with 16 bases between. The CDR3 length is 13 residues. CDR3 amino acids: CARRGDQRETQYF. DNA for the CDR3: TGTGCCAGGAGGGGGGACCAAAGGGAGACCCAGTACTTC. The full variable domain, with the rest looked up from reference TRBV5-6 and TRBJ2-5, is DAGVTQSPTHLIKTRGQQVTLRCSPKSGHDTVSWYQQALGQGPQFIFQYYEEEERQRGNFPDRFSGHQFPNYSSELNVNALLLGDSALYLCARRGDQRETQYFGPGTRLLVL.